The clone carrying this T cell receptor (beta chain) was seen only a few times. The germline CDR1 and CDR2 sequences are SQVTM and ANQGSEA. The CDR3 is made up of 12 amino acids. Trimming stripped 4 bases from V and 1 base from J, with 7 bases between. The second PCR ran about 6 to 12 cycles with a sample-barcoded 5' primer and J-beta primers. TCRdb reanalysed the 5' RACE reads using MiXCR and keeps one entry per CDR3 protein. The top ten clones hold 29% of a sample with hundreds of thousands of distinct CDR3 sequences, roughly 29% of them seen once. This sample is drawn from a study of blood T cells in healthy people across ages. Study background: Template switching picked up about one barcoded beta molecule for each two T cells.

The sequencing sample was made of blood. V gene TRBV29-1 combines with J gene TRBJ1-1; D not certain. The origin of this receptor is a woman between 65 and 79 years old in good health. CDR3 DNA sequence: TGCAGCGTTGGGTCGGGGAACACTGAAGCTTTCTTT. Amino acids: CSVGSGNTEAFF.